Presented here are 31 T cell receptor beta chains from one specimen sequenced in a study of blood T cell repertoires in COVID-19. This table comes from immunoSEQ multiplex PCR, and its TCRdb copy is limited to in-frame clones, with some not included. The table has roughly 410,000 clones, more than 70% seen once. The sequenced sample was peripheral blood. These receptors were obtained from a woman in her sixties with COVID-19, enrolled during active disease.

V usage is TRBV7-9 and J usage is TRBJ1-5; TRBD1 is a possible D gene (5 bases). The CDR3 contains 14 residues. Germline V lookup: CDR1 SEHNR, CDR2 FQNEAQ (reference sequence). Trimming shortened V by 8 bases and J by 0 bases, and 11 bases separated the two germline ends. The CDR3 DNA reads as TGTGCCAGCGGGGGGGAGAATAGCAATCAGCCCCAGCATTTT. This sequence encodes CASGGENSNQPQHF. The variable domain in full, completed from reference TRBV7-9 and TRBJ1-5, reads DTGVSQNPRHKITKRGQNVTFRCDPISEHNRLYWYRQTLGQGPEFLTYFQNEAQLEKSRLLSDRFSAERPKGSFSTLEIQRTEQGDSAMYLCASGGENSNQPQHFGDGTRLSIL.

The genes are TRBV5-1 and TRBJ2-1; 13 bases align to TRBD2. The germline V gene encodes CDR1 SGHRS and CDR2 YFSETQ. This CDR3 has 16 amino acids. V lost 2 bases, J lost 7 bases, and 6 bases stayed unmatched. The CDR3 DNA reads TGCGCCAGCAGCTTCCGGACTAGCGGGGGAGATAATGAGCAGTTCTTC. It codes for CASSFRTSGGDNEQFF.

As regards this clone: Within the sample, other DNA sequences also encode this same CDR3. The gene calls are TRBV20-1 and TRBJ1-1; D remains unclear. Between the trimmed V and J ends, which lost 6 bases and 1 base, there was a span of 6 bases. The CDR3 length is 11 residues. The V gene's germline CDR1 is DFQATT and CDR2 SNEGSKA (reference sequence). The CDR3 sequence: CSAVQNTEAFF. CDR3 in DNA: TGCAGTGCAGTACAGAACACTGAAGCTTTCTTT.

This chain connects TRBV25-1 to TRBJ1-2, with TRBD1 as a possible D gene (6 bases). Germline V lookup: CDR1 MGHDK, CDR2 SYGVNS. The CDR3 runs to 13 residues. Trimming took 3 bases from V and 6 from J, leaving 11 bases between them. CDR3 loop: CASSEGRGNGYTF. CDR3 DNA: TGTGCCAGCAGTGAGGGCAGGGGTAATGGCTACACCTTC.

The chain couples TRBV10-2 to TRBJ1-2, with D unresolved. This CDR3 has 14 amino acids. The V gene lost 2 bases and the J gene lost 2 bases, with 9 bases spanning the gap. Germline values: CDR1 WSHSY, CDR2 SAAADI. DNA of the CDR3: TGCGCCAGCAGTGAGGCGGGCCTGAACTATGGCTACACCTTC. This translates into CASSEAGLNYGYTF.

This clone was recorded only once. The chain couples TRBV30 to TRBJ1-5, with D tentatively TRBD1 (5 bases). V shed 3 bases and J shed 7 bases, with 13 bases lying between them. Germline assignment: CDR1 GTSNPN and CDR2 SVGIG (reference sequence). The CDR3 length is 13 residues. CDR3 nucleotide sequence: TGTGCCTGGAGCGGGGGGACGGGGCAGCCCCAGCATTTT. Encoded protein: CAWSGGTGQPQHF.

This clone was observed once. V is TRBV12-3 or TRBV12-4 and J is TRBJ1-2; a weak D match, TRBD1 (5 bases). This CDR3 spans 13 amino acids. Trimming cost V 8 bases and J 3 bases, with 13 bases left between them. The CDR3 reads CASRFGGYYGYTF. DNA for the CDR3: TGTGCCAGCCGCTTCGGGGGGTACTATGGCTACACCTTC.

The chain combines TRBV21-1 with TRBJ2-1; TRBD1, the table's D call, was not compared with the DNA. TRBV21-1 is assigned pseudogene status. The CDR3 has 16 residues. The CDR3 DNA follows: TGTGCCAGCAGCAAATTGGGGACAGGGCCCTACAATGAGCAGTTCTTC. This sequence encodes CASSKLGTGPYNEQFF.

The chain combines TRBV5-1 with TRBJ2-2; 8 bases line up with TRBD2. The CDR3 totals 18 residues. V gave up 0 bases and J gave up 3 bases; unmatched junction bases: 10. The germline V gene has CDR1 SGHRS and CDR2 YFSETQ. As DNA, the CDR3 is TGCGCCAGCAGCTTGGGTTATCGGGGGGGCTTCGACACCGGGGAGCTGTTTTTT. Encoded protein: CASSLGYRGGFDTGELFF.

The chain joins TRBV15 to TRBJ1-5; perhaps TRBD1 as D (6 bases). V was trimmed by 1 base and J by 2 bases, leaving 12 bases between them. The CDR3 spans 16 residues. Germline-derived CDR1 and CDR2 are LNHNV and YYDKDF (reference sequence). The CDR3 spells CATSRGKGEGNQPQHF. As DNA, the CDR3 is TGTGCCACCAGCAGAGGGAAGGGGGAAGGCAATCAGCCCCAGCATTTT.

V is TRBV6-5 and J is TRBJ1-1; D is ambiguous. CDR3 size: 15 residues. Germline CDR1 is MNHEY and CDR2 is SVGAGI. The V end was cut by 6 bases, the J end by 1 base, with 15 bases between. The CDR3 spells CASSFSRRRNTEAFF. The CDR3 DNA follows: TGTGCCAGCAGCTTCTCCCGGAGACGGAACACTGAAGCTTTCTTT.

The chain is built from TRBV13 and TRBJ2-7; TRBD2 is a possible D gene (6 bases). The CDR3 runs 19 residues. Germline-derived CDR1 and CDR2 are PRHDT and FYEKMQ (reference sequence). V dropped 0 bases and J dropped 0 bases, with 21 bases sitting between them. The DNA for the CDR3 is TGTGCCAGCAGCTTAGGAAATGCGGGGTCCCCATTAAGCTCCTACGAGCAGTACTTC. This sequence encodes CASSLGNAGSPLSSYEQYF.

The rearrangement links TRBV5-1 to TRBJ1-1, with D perhaps matching TRBD1 (6 bases). The CDR3 is made up of 13 amino acids. Germline CDR1 is SGHRS and CDR2 is YFSETQ. V gave up 7 bases and J gave up 5 bases, with 15 bases separating them. CDR3 DNA sequence: TGCGCCAGCGGTGTCACAGGGCGGACTGAAGCTTTCTTT. Residues: CASGVTGRTEAFF.

The chain has TRBV7-9 and TRBJ2-3; D uncertain. V dropped 10 bases and J dropped 0 bases, with 11 bases sitting between them. The CDR3 consists of 13 residues. Germline CDR1 and CDR2: SEHNR and FQNEAQ (reference sequence). Here the CDR3 reads CATPSRSTDTQYF. The CDR3 nucleotides are TGTGCCACCCCCTCTAGGAGCACAGATACGCAGTATTTT.

The chain carries TRBV10-3 and TRBJ2-7, with 9 bases lining up with TRBD1. The CDR3 is 13 amino acids. The V and J ends lost 6 bases and 3 bases, in that order; junction bases with no gene match: 3. From germline, CDR1 is ENHRY and CDR2 SYGVKD. The CDR3 DNA reads TGTGCCATCAGGAGGACAGGGGTCTACGAGCAGTACTTC. Protein product: CAIRRTGVYEQYF.

The gene calls are TRBV28 and TRBJ1-1; D perhaps matches TRBD1 (5 bases). V was shortened by 6 bases and J by 5 bases, with 19 bases between the two germline ends. This CDR3 is 15 amino acids long. The germline V gene encodes CDR1 MDHEN and CDR2 SYDVKM. The CDR3 DNA is TGTGCCAGCAGCCCCACAGACCGGGGGTGGACTGAAGCTTTCTTT. Protein: CASSPTDRGWTEAFF.

This CDR3 reads CASSPDRFYGYTF. The CDR3 DNA sequence: TGTGCCAGCTCGCCCGACAGGTTCTATGGCTACACCTTC. V gene TRBV18 combines with J gene TRBJ1-2; weak D call: TRBD1 (6 bases). CDR1 is KGHSH and CDR2 is LQKENI in the germline V gene. This CDR3 is built from 13 residues. Trimming stripped 6 bases from V and 4 bases from J, with 12 bases between.

The rearrangement joins TRBV5-1 to TRBJ2-7, with no clear D. The CDR3 extends over 12 amino acids. The germline V gene encodes CDR1 SGHRS and CDR2 YFSETQ. Trimming stripped 0 bases from V and 5 bases from J, with 6 bases between. In DNA form, the CDR3 reads TGCGCCAGCAGCTTGGTCCTTAACGAGCAGTACTTC. This sequence encodes CASSLVLNEQYF.

This chain uses TRBV5-5 with TRBJ2-6; D remains ambiguous. V was trimmed by 4 bases and J by 0 bases, leaving 5 bases between them. Per the germline V gene, CDR1 is SGHKS and CDR2 is YYEKEE (reference sequence). CDR3 length equals 14 residues. In DNA, the CDR3 is TGTGCCAGCAGCAACAGCTCTGGGGCCAACGTCCTGACTTTC. It encodes CASSNSSGANVLTF.

The chain has TRBV18 and TRBJ2-2; 11 bases agree with TRBD1. Per the germline V gene, CDR1 is KGHSH and CDR2 is LQKENI. This CDR3 is built from 18 residues. With 6 bases clipped from V and 5 bases from J, the junction kept 14 bases outside the gene matches. The CDR3 region is CASSPLEDRGRFTGELFF. As DNA, the CDR3 is TGTGCCAGCTCCCCTCTCGAGGACAGGGGGCGTTTTACCGGGGAGCTGTTTTTT.

The CDR3 region has the DNA TGTGCCAGCACCTCCCGACAGGGCGGCGTGACAGATACGCAGTATTTT. This translates into CASTSRQGGVTDTQYF. V is TRBV27 and J is TRBJ2-3, with 7 bases fitting TRBD1. After removal of 7 bases from V and 3 bases from J, the junction contained 13 bases not matched to a gene. This CDR3 is 16 amino acids long. Germline CDR1 is MNHEY and CDR2 is SMNVEV (reference sequence).

V usage is TRBV11-1 and J usage is TRBJ1-1; 9 nucleotides match TRBD1. Trimming cost V 4 bases and J 5 bases; bases outside gene matches: 8. The CDR3 has 15 residues. CDR1 and CDR2 (germline): SGHAT, FQDESV (reference sequence). In DNA, the CDR3 is TGTGCCAGCAGCTACAACGGACAGGGGTTAACTGAAGCTTTCTTT. This translates into CASSYNGQGLTEAFF.

The J gene is TRBJ2-1, the V gene TRBV7-3; possibly TRBD1 for D (5 bases). Germline values: CDR1 SGHTA, CDR2 FQGTGA. Trimming left V 5 bases short and J 4 bases short, with 12 bases between. CDR3 length equals 14 residues. The CDR3 sequence is CASSPDNGYNEQFF. The DNA for the CDR3 is TGTGCCAGCAGCCCGGACAATGGGTACAATGAGCAGTTCTTC.

The chain carries TRBV18 and TRBJ1-2; D remains unclear. CDR3 length: 15 residues. CDR1 KGHSH and CDR2 LQKENI come from the germline V gene. The V end was cut by 3 bases, the J end by 12 bases, with 23 bases between. The CDR3 DNA sequence: TGTGCCAGCTCACCGGCTTTAGGCTATGACGGCGGCAACACCTTC. Translating it yields CASSPALGYDGGNTF.

The rearrangement uses TRBV3-1 (or the pseudogene TRBV3-2) and TRBJ1-1; 8 bases are shared with TRBD1. From germline, CDR1 is LGHDT and CDR2 YNNKEL (reference sequence). The ends lost 4 bases at V and 4 bases at J; junction bases unmatched: 5. The CDR3 contains 14 residues. The CDR3 loop reads CASSPRTGFTEAFF. DNA for the CDR3: TGTGCCAGCAGCCCGAGGACAGGGTTCACTGAAGCTTTCTTT.

The chain uses TRBV6-5 and TRBJ1-2, with D possibly being TRBD1 (5 bases). CDR1 and CDR2 (germline): MNHEY, SVGAGI. This CDR3 has 13 residues. Trimming removed 8 bases from V and 5 bases from J, with 15 bases in between. CDR3 protein: CASGEGPIYGYTF. The CDR3 region has the DNA TGTGCCAGCGGGGAGGGGCCTATTTATGGCTACACCTTC.

The V call is TRBV18, the J call TRBJ1-4, with unresolved D. This CDR3 spans 15 amino acids. V dropped 2 bases and J dropped 4 bases, with 11 bases sitting between them. Germline V lookup: CDR1 KGHSH, CDR2 LQKENI. The CDR3 loop reads CASSPGVGSNEKLFF. DNA of the CDR3: TGTGCCAGCTCACCAGGGGTCGGGAGTAATGAAAAACTGTTTTTT.

The chain recombines TRBV5-8 with TRBJ1-2; D ambiguous. The CDR3 is 14 amino acids. Germline loops: CDR1 SGHTS, CDR2 YDEGEE. The ends were cut back, 2 bases at V and 2 bases at J, with 10 bases in the middle. The CDR3 protein is CASSFGLLNYGYTF. CDR3 in DNA: TGTGCCAGCAGCTTCGGATTACTAAACTATGGCTACACCTTC.

The rearrangement joins TRBV9 to TRBJ2-2; 9 bases agree with TRBD2. In germline, CDR1 is SGDLS, CDR2 YYNGEE. There are 18 residues in the CDR3. Trimming removed 0 bases from V and 4 bases from J; junction bases left unmatched: 10. The DNA for the CDR3 is TGTGCCAGCAGCGTAGGCGGGGGGGCGGGGCGCACCACCGGGGAGCTGTTTTTT. Its protein product is CASSVGGGAGRTTGELFF.

The rearrangement joins TRBV27 to TRBJ1-4; D perhaps matches TRBD1 (5 bases). The CDR3 covers 14 residues. V lost 4 bases and J 3 bases, leaving 9 bases between the germline ends. CDR1 is MNHEY and CDR2 is SMNVEV in the germline V gene (reference sequence). The CDR3 sequence is CASSWGGSNEKLFF. CDR3 nucleotide sequence: TGTGCCAGCAGTTGGGGGGGGTCTAATGAAAAACTGTTTTTT.

The rearrangement links TRBV5-1 to TRBJ1-3; 11 bases align to TRBD1. The germline V gene encodes CDR1 SGHRS and CDR2 YFSETQ. CDR3 length equals 17 residues. The V and J ends lost 3 bases and 7 bases, in that order; junction bases with no gene match: 12. The CDR3 DNA sequence: TGCGCCAGCAGCTCCAACACTTTGGACAGGGGGCAGAACACCATATATTTT. This translates into CASSSNTLDRGQNTIYF.